The 16 T cell receptor beta chains listed next were all sequenced from one sample in a study of beta chain features in type 1 diabetes. No antigens are known for them. Whole-study results and caveats: Among all four CD4+ subsets, Type 1 diabetes patients had TCRB CDR3s that were moderately but significantly shorter.

Reverse transcribing all isolated RNA meant expressed TCRB transcripts were sequenced. The data were produced by immunoSEQ multiplex PCR, yet TCRdb's version contains in-frame clones alone and is incomplete. The sample shows 300,000 to 350,000 clones, approximately 13% of them seen only once. The specimen was naive CD4+ T cells from blood. Receptors originate from a woman between 18 and 29 years old with type 1 diabetes.

The V gene is TRBV30, the J gene TRBJ1-1; D is unresolved. Trimming removed 1 base at V and 11 bases at J, with 14 bases between. In germline, CDR1 is GTSNPN, CDR2 SVGIG (reference sequence). The CDR3 length is 12 residues. CDR3 DNA: TGTGCCTGGAGTGGGAGTGTTGTTGTGGCTTTCTTT. It codes for CAWSGSVVVAFF.

This chain uses TRBV29-1 with TRBJ2-2; D gene ambiguous. V dropped 2 bases and J dropped 6 bases, with 4 bases sitting between them. CDR3 length: 11 residues. The germline gives CDR1 SQVTM, CDR2 ANQGSEA. The CDR3 loop is CSVEKPGELFF. The CDR3 nucleotides are TGCAGCGTTGAAAAGCCCGGGGAGCTGTTTTTT.

There are a few counts of this clone. The CDR3 is CASSDGQGHQPQHF. CDR3 nucleotides: TGTGCCAGCAGTGACGGACAGGGACATCAGCCCCAGCATTTT. This rearrangement joins TRBV6-5 to TRBJ1-5; 8 nucleotides match TRBD1. J gave up 5 bases and V 5 bases, and 5 bases lay outside the gene matches. CDR1 and CDR2 from the germline V gene are MNHEY and SVGAGI. The CDR3 runs 14 residues.

The chain recombines TRBV9 with TRBJ2-5, with 10 bases lining up with TRBD2. Germline V gene sequence: CDR1 SGDLS, CDR2 YYNGEE. This CDR3 region has 15 residues. J gave up 1 base and V 5 bases, and 5 bases lay outside the gene matches. CDR3 DNA: TGTGCCAGCAGTCTAGCGGGAGTCGGCCAAGAGACCCAGTACTTC. This gives the protein CASSLAGVGQETQYF.

The rearrangement joins TRBV10-3 to TRBJ2-7; TRBD2 matches 10 bases. The germline CDR1 and CDR2 sequences are ENHRY and SYGVKD. After removal of 0 bases from V and 6 bases from J, the junction contained 8 bases not matched to a gene. This CDR3 spans 16 amino acids. CDR3 DNA: TGTGCCATCAGTGAGTCGGTTCTAGCGGGAGTGTCCGAGCAGTACTTC. Encoded protein: CAISESVLAGVSEQYF.

This chain connects TRBV11-2 to TRBJ2-3; perhaps TRBD1 as D (6 bases). CDR3 length equals 13 residues. Germline-derived CDR1 and CDR2 are SGHAT and FQNNGV. V was cut by 1 base and J by 5 bases, with 7 bases left in between. CDR3 in amino acids: CASSLVGGDTQYF. The CDR3 nucleotides are TGTGCCAGCAGCTTAGTAGGGGGAGATACGCAGTATTTT.

This rearrangement joins TRBV6-6 to TRBJ2-7; the match to TRBD2 covers 7 bases. The V gene end was trimmed by 6 bases and the J gene end by 7 bases; junction bases not matched to a gene: 9. CDR3 length equals 13 residues. Germline V CDR1 and CDR2: MNHNY, SVGAGI (reference sequence). CDR3 sequence reads: CASRDWTSREQYV. CDR3 in DNA: TGTGCCAGCAGAGATTGGACTAGTAGAGAGCAGTACGTC.

This clone was found a few times. The rearrangement uses TRBV27 and TRBJ2-7, with a weak D call TRBD1 (6 bases). This CDR3 has 15 amino acids. The V end was cut by 5 bases, the J end by 0 bases, with 14 bases between. Germline loops: CDR1 MNHEY, CDR2 SMNVEV (reference sequence). In DNA, the CDR3 is TGTGCCAGCAGTCCAACTAGGGGGAGCTCCTACGAGCAGTACTTC. Its protein product is CASSPTRGSSYEQYF.

The chain carries TRBV9 and TRBJ1-2; 9 bases line up with TRBD1. J was trimmed by 4 bases and V by 2 bases; bases with no gene match: 15. CDR1 is SGDLS and CDR2 is YYNGEE in the germline V gene. The CDR3 runs 18 residues. The CDR3 nucleotides read TGTGCCAGCAGCGTGGGGGGTAACAGGGGGCGGGCCCCCTATGGCTACACCTTC. It specifies CASSVGGNRGRAPYGYTF.

This clone appeared a few times. CDR3 nucleotides: TGCGCCAGCAGTGAATCGGGACAGGGGCGAACTGAAGCTTTCTTT. It yields the protein CASSESGQGRTEAFF. The V call is TRBV10-1, the J call TRBJ1-1, with 10 nucleotides matching TRBD1. Unmatched junction bases numbered 6, after V lost 3 bases and J lost 5 bases. This CDR3 is built from 15 residues. Germline V CDR1 and CDR2: WNHNN, SYGVQD (reference sequence).

CDR3 nucleotide sequence: TGTGCCAGCAGTGAACCCGATGGCTACACCTTC. Translation: CASSEPDGYTF. The chain links TRBV2 to TRBJ1-2; D gene uncertain. The germline V gene encodes CDR1 SNHLY and CDR2 FYNNEI. This CDR3 has 11 residues. Trimming stripped 2 bases from V and 6 bases from J, with 4 bases between.

This clone was seen just once. The rearrangement joins TRBV9 to TRBJ2-1; D is unclear. V was cut by 2 bases and J by 4 bases, with 4 bases left in between. This CDR3 comprises 12 residues. Germline CDR1 reads SGDLS; CDR2 reads YYNGEE. In DNA form, the CDR3 reads TGTGCCAGCAGCGTTAATTACAATGAGCAGTTCTTC. It specifies CASSVNYNEQFF.

The rearrangement joins TRBV7-3 to TRBJ1-2; 10 nucleotides agree with TRBD1. Germline lookup yields CDR1 SGHTA and CDR2 FQGTGA. Unmatched junction bases numbered 6, after V lost 1 base and J lost 13 bases. The CDR3 covers 13 residues. The CDR3 DNA reads as TGTGCCAGCAGCTTAAAGGGGACAGGGGTGCTCACCTTC. Its protein is CASSLKGTGVLTF.

This clone was seen a few times. The V call is TRBV19, the J call TRBJ2-5; the D gene is possibly TRBD1 (6 bases). V was cut by 4 bases and J by 3 bases, with 18 bases left in between. The CDR3 spans 16 residues. In germline, CDR1 is LNHDA, CDR2 SQIVND (reference sequence). Here the CDR3 reads CASSTSWAQGKETQYF. DNA of the CDR3: TGTGCCAGTAGTACTAGCTGGGCCCAGGGGAAAGAGACCCAGTACTTC. Combining the CDR3 with reference TRBV19 and TRBJ2-5 gives the whole variable domain DGGITQSPKYLFRKEGQNVTLSCEQNLNHDAMYWYRQDPGQGLRLIYYSQIVNDFQKGDIAEGYSVSREKKESFPLTVTSAQKNPTAFYLCASSTSWAQGKETQYFGPGTRLLVL.

This clone showed up just a few times. This sequence joins TRBV7-9 and TRBJ2-1, with D possibly being TRBD2 (6 bases). V lost 5 bases, J lost 8 bases, and 16 bases lay in between. Germline CDR1 is SEHNR and CDR2 is FQNEAQ (reference sequence). The CDR3 sequence is 14 residues long. DNA of the CDR3: TGTGCCAGCAGCCGGCGGGGCGGTAGAGATGAGCAGTTCTTC. Its protein is CASSRRGGRDEQFF. The full variable domain, in which reference TRBV7-9 and TRBJ2-1 provide the parts outside the CDR3, is DTGVSQNPRHKITKRGQNVTFRCDPISEHNRLYWYRQTLGQGPEFLTYFQNEAQLEKSRLLSDRFSAERPKGSFSTLEIQRTEQGDSAMYLCASSRRGGRDEQFFGPGTRLTVL.

The chain links TRBV30 to TRBJ2-7; perhaps TRBD1 as D (5 bases). This CDR3 comprises 11 residues. The germline CDR1 and CDR2 sequences are GTSNPN and SVGIG (reference sequence). V was cut by 1 base and J by 6 bases, with 7 bases left in between. CDR3 DNA: TGTGCCTGGAGTGGTAGGGGCGAGCAGTACTTC. It translates to CAWSGRGEQYF.